The rows below give T cell receptor beta chains drawn from one sample of a study of cytomegalovirus exposure and HLA in healthy donors. Clones were read by immunoSEQ multiplex PCR, and TCRdb kept only the in-frame ones, dropping some. The data contain under 300,000 clones, around four fifths of them singletons. Sequencing used PBMCs. All receptors come from a woman in her thirties or forties in good health and CMV-seropositive. CDR3s include the opening cysteine and the closing phenylalanine or tryptophan. Each record gives: CDR3 length, V gene, D gene, J gene, clone size, CDR3 DNA, CDR3 protein. A D gene is named only where the DNA matches it firmly. Expanded clones are given a class, and other clones once, few, many or no size at all.

16	TRBV7-2	TRBD2	TRBJ2-7	-	TGTGCCAGCAGCTTAGAGGGGACTAGCGGGAGAGGCGAGCAGTACTTC	CASSLEGTSGRGEQYF
11	TRBV28	-	TRBJ2-1	few	TGTGCCAGCAGTTTACTAGATGAGCAGTTCTTC	CASSLLDEQFF
19	TRBV27	-	TRBJ1-4	-	TGTGCCAGCAGTTTATACGGCCCGTTGGCAGGAACAACTAATGAAAAACTGTTTTTT	CASSLYGPLAGTTNEKLFF
16	TRBV5-1	-	TRBJ2-5	-	TGCGCCAGCAGCTTACAGGGGGGGCCCTTCGGAGAGACCCAGTACTTC	CASSLQGGPFGETQYF
17	TRBV4-3	TRBD2	TRBJ2-3	-	TGCGCCAGCAGCCAAACTACCGGGACTAGCGGCACAGATACGCAGTATTTT	CASSQTTGTSGTDTQYF
14	TRBV27	-	TRBJ2-1	-	TGTGCCAGCAGTCTTATCCAGGGTTTGATTGAGCAGTTCTTC	CASSLIQGLIEQFF
15	TRBV29-1	TRBD1	TRBJ2-5	-	TGCAGCGTTGAAGATCCGGGGGACAGGGCAGGAGAGCAGTACTTC	CSVEDPGDRAGEQYF
16	TRBV18	TRBD2	TRBJ2-1	-	TGTGCCAGCTCACTGAGCGGGAGAATCGAGTACAATGAGCAGTTCTTC	CASSLSGRIEYNEQFF
14	TRBV29-1	-	TRBJ2-2	-	TGCAGCGTTGGACAGGTTGGTTCCGTCGGGGAGCTGTTTTTT	CSVGQVGSVGELFF
12	TRBV27	TRBD1	TRBJ2-1	-	TGTGCCAGCAGCTTGGACAGGGGTGAGCAGTTCTTC	CASSLDRGEQFF
12	TRBV30	-	TRBJ1-1	few	TGTGCCCCCCCCCAGGGGAACACTGAAGCTTTCTTT	CAPPQGNTEAFF
17	TRBV9	TRBD2	TRBJ2-1	-	TGTGCCAGCAGCGTAGCTACCGGCGGGAGCTTCCAGAATGAGCAGTTCTTC	CASSVATGGSFQNEQFF
14	TRBV4-3	TRBD1	TRBJ1-2	-	TGCGCCAGCAGCCAAGCCGGGACAGATTATGGCTACACCTTC	CASSQAGTDYGYTF
13	TRBV6-5	-	TRBJ1-2	-	TGTGCCAGCAGCCGGGGGGGTGACTATGGCTACACCTTC	CASSRGGDYGYTF
14	TRBV19	-	TRBJ2-7	-	TGTGCCAGTAGTATTGCCCGGGGTCCCTACGAGCAGTACTTC	CASSIARGPYEQYF
13	TRBV27	-	TRBJ1-1	once	TGTGCCACCGCAGATAACATGAACACTGAAGCTTTCTTT	CATADNMNTEAFF
14	TRBV6-6	TRBD1	TRBJ2-3	-	TGTGCCAGCAGTACAGGGGGCCGGACAGATACGCAGTATTTT	CASSTGGRTDTQYF
17	TRBV19	TRBD2	TRBJ2-3	-	TGTGCCAGTAGTACCCGAGGACTAGCGGGCCTCACAGATACGCAGTATTTT	CASSTRGLAGLTDTQYF
14	TRBV7-9	-	TRBJ2-2	-	TGTGCCAGCAGCTTAGCGGTCGGGACCGGGGAGCTGTTTTTT	CASSLAVGTGELFF
13	TRBV28	TRBD1	TRBJ1-2	-	TGTGCCAGCAGAACAGGGGTTAACTATGGCTACACCTTC	CASRTGVNYGYTF
15	TRBV5-1	TRBD1	TRBJ2-2	-	TGCGCCAGCAGGGAAGGGACAGGGGGCACCGGGGAGCTGTTTTTT	CASREGTGGTGELFF
14	TRBV7-2	TRBD1	TRBJ1-2	-	TGTGCCAGCAGAGTTCCGGGACAGAACTATGGCTACACCTTC	CASRVPGQNYGYTF
14	TRBV5-4	-	TRBJ2-3	-	TGTGCCAGCAGCTGGCGACTAGGATTAGATACGCAGTATTTT	CASSWRLGLDTQYF